This passage covers 20 T cell receptor beta chains from one sample sequenced in a study of blood T cell repertoires in COVID-19. Generated by immunoSEQ multiplex PCR, the TCRdb table keeps only in-frame clones and is missing some. The sample comprises fewer than 100,000 clones, more than 70% of which are singletons, and approximately 24% rests with the top ten. What was sequenced was peripheral blood. These receptors were collected from a man in his 70s with acute or convalescent COVID-19.

This rearrangement joins TRBV7-8 to TRBJ1-3; D gene ambiguous. Germline values: CDR1 SGHVS, CDR2 FQNEAQ. The ends were cut back, 5 bases at V and 4 bases at J, with 18 bases in the middle. This CDR3 has 16 residues. Here the CDR3 DNA reads TGTGCCAGCAGCATTGCTACGCCGGGTGCGGGAAACACCATATATTTT. Amino acid sequence: CASSIATPGAGNTIYF. Complete variable domain (other parts from reference TRBV7-8 and TRBJ1-3): GAGVSQSPRYKVAKRGQDVALRCDPISGHVSLFWYQQALGQGPEFLTYFQNEAQLDKSGLPSDRFFAERPEGSVSTLKIQRTQQEDSAVYLCASSIATPGAGNTIYFGEGSWLTVV.

The J gene is TRBJ2-7, the V gene TRBV10-3; 8 nucleotides line up with TRBD1. From germline, CDR1 is ENHRY and CDR2 SYGVKD. The CDR3 runs to 17 residues. Losses at the gene ends were 3 bases for V and 2 bases for J; bases not matched to a gene: 12. The CDR3 DNA reads as TGTGCCATCAGTGACCAACGACAGGGGACTTCCACCTACGAGCAGTACTTC. It codes for CAISDQRQGTSTYEQYF.

V gene TRBV25-1 combines with J gene TRBJ2-1; TRBD2 might be the D (6 bases). CDR3 length equals 13 residues. Trimming removed 6 bases from V and 4 bases from J, with 10 bases in between. The germline gives CDR1 MGHDK, CDR2 SYGVNS. The CDR3 reads CASSGGLYNEQFF. The CDR3 DNA follows: TGTGCCAGCAGCGGGGGTTTATACAATGAGCAGTTCTTC.

This chain joins TRBV9 and TRBJ2-3, with a tentative D call TRBD2 (5 bases). The germline V gene has CDR1 SGDLS and CDR2 YYNGEE. This CDR3 comprises 16 residues. The germline V and J ends were trimmed by 0 bases and 3 bases, with 14 bases remaining between them. The DNA of the CDR3 is TGTGCCAGCAGCGTAGCTCGGGGATCCCTTACAGATACGCAGTATTTT. This sequence encodes CASSVARGSLTDTQYF.

The rearrangement uses TRBV7-8 and TRBJ1-1, with TRBD1 matching over 9 bases. V gave up 5 bases and J gave up 1 base; unmatched junction bases: 8. CDR1 is SGHVS and CDR2 is FQNEAQ in the germline V gene. The CDR3 is 16 residues long. For the CDR3, the DNA is TGTGCCAGCAGCCCGGGACAGGGACTCTCGAACACTGAAGCTTTCTTT. Translation gives CASSPGQGLSNTEAFF.

V and J are TRBV27 and TRBJ2-7; 7 bases line up with TRBD1. Germline CDR1 reads MNHEY; CDR2 reads SMNVEV (reference sequence). This CDR3 spans 14 amino acids. The ends lost 5 bases at V and 0 bases at J; junction bases unmatched: 4. The DNA for the CDR3 is TGTGCCAGCAGTCCCAGACAGGGCTCCTACGAGCAGTACTTC. Its protein product is CASSPRQGSYEQYF.

This chain connects TRBV7-2 to TRBJ2-3, with 10 nucleotides matching TRBD2. Germline V CDR1 and CDR2: SGHTA, FQGNSA. CDR3 size: 15 residues. V was pared by 4 bases and J by 2 bases, with 3 bases of the junction left unmatched. CDR3 DNA: TGTGCCAGCAGCTACACTAGCGGGGTCACAGATACGCAGTATTTT. Protein product: CASSYTSGVTDTQYF.

This clone was picked up a small number of times. The J gene is TRBJ2-1, the V gene TRBV6-4; 11 bases are shared with TRBD2. The CDR3 sequence is 14 residues long. The trim removed 5 bases at V and 8 bases at J, leaving 5 bases unmatched. CDR1 is MRHNA, CDR2 SNTAGT, per germline. In DNA form, the CDR3 reads TGTGCCAGCAGTCGCACTAGCGGGAGTGATGAGCAGTTCTTC. As protein: CASSRTSGSDEQFF.

A few counts support this clone. The chain employs TRBV4-3 and TRBJ1-5, with a tentative D call TRBD1 (6 bases). Trimming stripped 0 bases from V and 5 bases from J, with 14 bases between. This CDR3 has 16 amino acids. The germline V gene has CDR1 LGHNA and CDR2 YSLEER. Here the CDR3 reads CASSQDAQGVHQPQHF. CDR3 coding DNA: TGCGCCAGCAGCCAAGATGCACAGGGAGTACATCAGCCCCAGCATTTT.

Ten or more counts support this clone. The rearrangement joins TRBV5-4 to TRBJ2-7; 9 nucleotides agree with TRBD2. Germline CDR1 is SGHNT and CDR2 is YYREEE (reference sequence). This CDR3 has 15 residues. With V trimmed by 0 bases and J by 5 bases, 6 bases remained unmatched. CDR3 nucleotides: TGTGCCAGCAGCTTGGAGGGCGGGAGGGCCGACGAGCAGTACTTC. Translation gives CASSLEGGRADEQYF. Using reference TRBV5-4 and TRBJ2-7 for the parts outside the CDR3, the full variable domain is ETGVTQSPTHLIKTRGQQVTLRCSSQSGHNTVSWYQQALGQGPQFIFQYYREEENGRGNFPPRFSGLQFPNYSSELNVNALELDDSALYLCASSLEGGRADEQYFGPGTRLTVT.

This sequence joins TRBV14 and TRBJ2-5; 11 positions agree with TRBD2. CDR1 and CDR2 from the germline V gene are SGHDN and FVKESK. The J segment lost 5 bases and the V segment lost 5 bases, leaving 10 bases of the junction unmatched. The CDR3 consists of 16 residues. CDR3 coding DNA: TGTGCCAGCAGCGTTTTAGCGGGAGGGCTCCGCGAGACCCAGTACTTC. It yields the protein CASSVLAGGLRETQYF.

The rearrangement joins TRBV6-4 to TRBJ2-2, with D perhaps matching TRBD2 (5 bases). The germline gives CDR1 MRHNA, CDR2 SNTAGT. V lost 3 bases and J lost 4, with 6 bases in between. The CDR3 length is 13 residues. This CDR3 reads CASSERATGELFF. CDR3 nucleotides: TGTGCCAGCAGTGAGCGGGCCACCGGGGAGCTGTTTTTT.

The V gene is TRBV10-2, the J gene TRBJ2-7; perhaps TRBD1 as D (6 bases). Germline V gene data show CDR1 as WSHSY and CDR2 as SAAADI. The length of the CDR3 is 12 residues. Trimming stripped 7 bases from V and 5 bases from J, with 12 bases between. The CDR3 loop is CASNPGDHEQYF. CDR3 DNA sequence: TGCGCCAGCAATCCAGGGGACCACGAGCAGTACTTC.

The chain carries TRBV27 and TRBJ2-7; 8 positions agree with TRBD2. Trimming cost V 0 bases and J 7 bases; bases outside gene matches: 8. Germline lookup yields CDR1 MNHEY and CDR2 SMNVEV (reference sequence). CDR3 length: 15 residues. The CDR3 DNA reads TGTGCCAGCAGTTTATCGACCAGCGGGAGTGGTGAGCAGTACTTC. This codes for CASSLSTSGSGEQYF.

V usage is TRBV5-1 and J usage is TRBJ2-7; D perhaps matches TRBD1 (7 bases). Germline-derived CDR1 and CDR2 are SGHRS and YFSETQ. The CDR3 has 14 amino acids. V gave up 0 bases and J gave up 8 bases, with 15 bases separating them. The CDR3 reads CASSLGGTAQKQYF. CDR3 in DNA: TGCGCCAGCAGCTTGGGCGGGACAGCCCAGAAGCAGTACTTC. The full variable domain, its missing parts supplied by reference TRBV5-1 and TRBJ2-7, is KAGVTQTPRYLIKTRGQQVTLSCSPISGHRSVSWYQQTPGQGLQFLFEYFSETQRNKGNFPGRFSGRQFSNSRSEMNVSTLELGDSALYLCASSLGGTAQKQYFGPGTRLTVT.

The V and J genes are TRBV7-2 and TRBJ1-4; 8 bases line up with TRBD1. The CDR3 totals 17 residues. CDR1 is SGHTA, CDR2 FQGNSA, per germline. V lost 4 bases and J lost 8; bases outside the gene matches: 15. The CDR3 sequence: CASSSGPRGRPYEKLFF. The CDR3 coding sequence is TGTGCCAGCAGCTCGGGGCCCAGGGGGCGACCTTACGAAAAACTGTTTTTT.

The chain links TRBV14 to TRBJ2-3; 9 bases agree with TRBD2. The CDR3 consists of 22 residues. Germline values: CDR1 SGHDN, CDR2 FVKESK. Trimming cost V 7 bases and J 2 bases; bases outside gene matches: 28. The CDR3 DNA follows: TGTGCCAGCATACCTAAGAGGCGGGAGGGCCGTCAACCGAGATTGGACACAGATACGCAGTATTTT. Translating it yields CASIPKRREGRQPRLDTDTQYF.

The rearrangement uses TRBV6-4 and TRBJ1-1; maybe TRBD1 (5 bases). Trimming removed 5 bases at V and 4 bases at J, with 11 bases between. The germline V gene has CDR1 MRHNA and CDR2 SNTAGT. The CDR3 is made up of 13 amino acids. Here the CDR3 DNA reads TGTGCCAGCAGTTCAGGGCCGGGCACTGAAGCTTTCTTT. Protein: CASSSGPGTEAFF.

The chain links TRBV7-9 to TRBJ2-5, with 12 nucleotides matching TRBD2. The CDR3 is 15 amino acids. The V and J ends lost 6 bases and 3 bases, in that order; junction bases with no gene match: 5. Germline V gene sequence: CDR1 SEHNR, CDR2 FQNEAQ (reference sequence). CDR3 protein: CASRPGLAGKETQYF. CDR3 coding DNA: TGTGCCAGCAGACCCGGACTAGCGGGAAAAGAGACCCAGTACTTC.

The V call is TRBV27, the J call TRBJ2-7, with TRBD2 matching over 7 bases. Germline V gene lookup returns CDR1 MNHEY and CDR2 SMNVEV (reference sequence). V trimming: 3 bases; J trimming: 0 bases; junction bases outside the gene matches: 20. CDR3 length equals 20 residues. Here the CDR3 reads CASSFVQTPLAGALSYEQYF. CDR3 DNA: TGTGCCAGCAGTTTCGTCCAGACCCCTTTGGCGGGAGCGCTCTCCTACGAGCAGTACTTC.